Listed below are T cell receptor beta chains from one sample, sequenced in a study of blood T cells in healthy people across ages. From the 5' RACE reads, TCRdb called clonotypes with MiXCR, one entry per CDR3 protein. The table records about 1.4 million distinct CDR3 sequences, 59% of them present only once. The material sequenced was blood. The receptors originated from a man between 18 and 35 years old in good health. Each CDR3 is given with its conserved first and last residue. The D gene is left open where the match is weak. Size is stated for part of the rows, as once, few or many counts, or as a class when the clone is expanded.

V: TRBV7-2; D: -; J: TRBJ2-5; size: -; CDR3: CASSLAARSRETQYF; DNA: TGTGCCAGCAGCTTAGCCGCGCGGAGCCGAGAGACCCAGTACTTT
V: TRBV12-3/TRBV12-4; D: -; J: TRBJ1-1; size: -; CDR3: CASSWGGTNTEAFF; DNA: TGTGCCAGCAGTTGGGGGGGGACGAACACTGAAGCTTTCTTT
V: TRBV29-1; D: TRBD1; J: TRBJ2-5; size: -; CDR3: CSVASGTGGAETQYF; DNA: TGCAGCGTTGCGTCCGGGACAGGGGGCGCGGAGACCCAGTACTTC
V: TRBV6-1; D: -; J: TRBJ2-3; size: -; CDR3: CASRVTGDTQYF; DNA: TGTGCCAGCAGGGTAACTGGGGATACGCAGTATTTT
V: TRBV7-6; D: TRBD1; J: TRBJ1-4; size: -; CDR3: CASSLGTGTGDEKLFF; DNA: TGTGCCAGCAGCTTAGGGACCGGGACAGGGGATGAAAAACTGTTTTTT
V: TRBV5-1; D: TRBD2; J: TRBJ2-7; size: -; CDR3: CASSLVLTSGSYEQYF; DNA: TGCGCCAGCAGCTTGGTTTTGACTAGCGGTTCCTACGAGCAGTACTTC
V: TRBV7-2; D: TRBD1; J: TRBJ2-3; size: -; CDR3: CASSPDRGFGTDTQYF; DNA: TGTGCCAGCAGCCCGGACAGGGGGTTTGGAACAGATACGCAGTATTTT
V: TRBV2; D: TRBD2; J: TRBJ2-1; size: -; CDR3: CASRAPLAGGPNEQFF; DNA: TGTGCCAGCAGAGCTCCCCTAGCGGGAGGGCCAAATGAGCAGTTCTTC
V: TRBV6-1; D: -; J: TRBJ1-6; size: -; CDR3: CASRDRTNSPLHF; DNA: TGTGCCAGCAGAGATAGGACAAATTCACCCCTCCACTTT
V: TRBV28; D: TRBD1; J: TRBJ1-6; size: -; CDR3: CASSRWRGQGADSYNSPLHF; DNA: TGTGCCAGCAGTCGCTGGCGGGGACAGGGGGCTGACTCCTATAATTCACCCCTCCACTTT
V: TRBV7-2; D: -; J: TRBJ1-5; size: -; CDR3: CASSLRTTLRGQPQHF; DNA: TGTGCCAGCAGCTTAAGGACAACCTTACGCGGTCAGCCCCAGCATTTT
V: TRBV29-1; D: TRBD1; J: TRBJ1-2; size: few; CDR3: CSVDRGYGGYTF; DNA: TGCAGCGTTGACAGGGGGTACGGTGGCTACACCTTC
V: TRBV29-1; D: TRBD2; J: TRBJ2-7; size: -; CDR3: CSVPHPGGGYEQYF; DNA: TGCAGCGTCCCTCATCCGGGGGGGGGCTACGAGCAGTACTTC
V: TRBV6-1; D: -; J: TRBJ2-1; size: -; CDR3: CASSEGRSYNEQFF; DNA: TGTGCCAGCAGTGAGGGCCGGAGTTACAATGAGCAGTTCTTC
V: TRBV5-1; D: TRBD1; J: TRBJ2-5; size: once; CDR3: CASSFRTGYETQYF; DNA: TGCGCCAGCAGCTTTAGGACAGGGTACGAGACCCAGTACTTC
V: TRBV2; D: -; J: TRBJ2-3; size: -; CDR3: CASGRYTDTQYF; DNA: TGTGCCAGCGGCCGATATACAGATACGCAGTATTTT
V: TRBV7-2; D: TRBD1; J: TRBJ2-7; size: few; CDR3: CASSLDPGTAYEQYF; DNA: TGTGCCAGCAGCTTAGATCCTGGGACAGCCTACGAGCAGTACTTC
V: TRBV7-2; D: -; J: TRBJ2-5; size: -; CDR3: CASSLALGGQETQYF; DNA: TGTGCCAGCAGTTTAGCCCTCGGGGGTCAAGAGACCCAGTACTTC
V: TRBV4-2; D: -; J: TRBJ2-1; size: -; CDR3: CASSQGGGIADEQFF; DNA: TGTGCCAGCAGCCAAGGCGGCGGGATAGCCGATGAGCAGTTCTTC
V: TRBV7-7; D: -; J: TRBJ2-2; size: -; CDR3: CASSLDLSGANTGELFF; DNA: TGTGCTAGCAGCTTAGACCTCTCGGGGGCAAACACCGGGGAGCTGTTTTTT
V: TRBV12-3/TRBV12-4; D: -; J: TRBJ2-5; size: many; CDR3: CASSLRGRETQYF; DNA: TGTGCCAGCAGTTTACGGGGAAGGGAGACCCAGTACTTC
V: TRBV4-3; D: TRBD1; J: TRBJ2-5; size: -; CDR3: CASSQVATGTIQNNQETQYF; DNA: TGCGCCAGCAGCCAAGTGGCGACAGGGACAATACAAAACAACCAAGAGACCCAGTACTTC
V: TRBV15; D: -; J: TRBJ2-3; size: -; CDR3: CATSRDAGITDTQYF; DNA: TGTGCCACCAGCAGAGATGCGGGGATCACAGATACGCAGTATTTT
V: TRBV20-1; D: -; J: TRBJ2-7; size: -; CDR3: CSARADRTYEQYF; DNA: TGCAGTGCTAGGGCAGACAGAACCTACGAGCAGTACTTC
V: TRBV7-2; D: TRBD1; J: TRBJ2-4; size: -; CDR3: CASSFTGTENIQYF; DNA: TGTGCCAGCAGCTTTACCGGGACAGAAAACATTCAGTACTTC
V: TRBV24-1; D: -; J: TRBJ2-1; size: -; CDR3: CATSGGQNNEQFF; DNA: TGTGCCACCAGTGGTGGACAGAACAATGAGCAGTTCTTC
V: TRBV2; D: TRBD1; J: TRBJ1-4; size: -; CDR3: CASRQTGALNEKLFF; DNA: TGTGCCAGCAGGCAGACAGGGGCCTTGAATGAAAAACTGTTTTTT
V: TRBV7-2; D: -; J: TRBJ2-1; size: few; CDR3: CASSLGAHNEQFF; DNA: TGTGCCAGCAGCTTGGGGGCACACAATGAGCAGTTCTTC
V: TRBV9; D: -; J: TRBJ1-2; size: -; CDR3: CASRDPDRGNYGYTF; DNA: TGTGCCAGCAGGGATCCAGACCGGGGGAACTATGGCTACACCTTC
V: TRBV9; D: -; J: TRBJ2-7; size: -; CDR3: CASSVEVGRYEQYF; DNA: TGTGCCAGCAGCGTAGAGGTTGGGCGGTACGAGCAGTACTTC
V: TRBV7-9; D: -; J: TRBJ1-2; size: -; CDR3: CASSLGQGGKRGYTF; DNA: TGTGCCAGCAGCTTGGGCCAGGGAGGGAAGCGGGGCTACACCTTC
V: TRBV7-9; D: TRBD1; J: TRBJ2-7; size: -; CDR3: CASSPEPGTEKPESSYVQYF; DNA: TGTGCCAGCAGCCCTGAACCCGGGACAGAGAAACCCGAGAGCTCCTACGTGCAGTACTTC
V: TRBV6-5; D: TRBD2; J: TRBJ2-3; size: -; CDR3: CASSREYGTDTQYF; DNA: TGTGCCAGCTCGCGGGAGTACGGCACAGATACGCAGTATTTT
V: TRBV20-1; D: TRBD2; J: TRBJ2-3; size: once; CDR3: CSASFRTSGTTDTQYF; DNA: TGCAGTGCTAGTTTTAGGACTAGCGGGACCACAGATACGCAGTATTTT
V: TRBV7-9; D: TRBD2; J: TRBJ2-1; size: few; CDR3: CASSQLAGANNEQFF; DNA: TGTGCCAGCAGCCAGCTAGCGGGAGCTAATAATGAGCAGTTCTTC
V: TRBV14; D: -; J: TRBJ1-2; size: -; CDR3: CASSQDFYYGYTF; DNA: TGTGCCAGCAGCCAAGATTTCTACTATGGCTACACCTTC
V: TRBV6-4; D: TRBD1; J: TRBJ2-3; size: -; CDR3: CASSETGQGGPDTQYF; DNA: TGTGCCAGCAGTGAAACGGGACAGGGGGGCCCAGATACGCAGTATTTT
V: TRBV21-1; D: -; J: TRBJ2-5; size: -; CDR3: CASSKIDRGYETQYF; DNA: TGTGCCAGCAGCAAAATTGACAGGGGGTACGAGACCCAGTACTTC
V: TRBV5-1; D: -; J: TRBJ1-1; size: -; CDR3: CASSLVFGSEAFF; DNA: TGCGCCAGCAGCTTGGTTTTCGGATCTGAAGCTTTCTTT
V: TRBV20-1; D: -; J: TRBJ2-7; size: -; CDR3: CSASEVVPYEQYF; DNA: TGCAGTGCCAGCGAGGTTGTTCCGTACGAGCAGTACTTC
V: TRBV12-3/TRBV12-4; D: -; J: TRBJ1-2; size: -; CDR3: CASSYRLYGYTF; DNA: TGTGCCAGCAGTTACAGACTCTATGGCTACACCTTC
V: TRBV20-1; D: TRBD2; J: TRBJ2-1; size: few; CDR3: CSALTVGSSGIYNEQFF; DNA: TGCAGTGCCCTCACGGTAGGGTCTAGCGGGATTTACAATGAGCAGTTCTTC